The 25 T cell receptor beta chains presented below share a single source sample, sequenced in a study of blood T cell repertoires in COVID-19. TCRdb's table, derived via immunoSEQ multiplex PCR, lists solely in-frame clones and lacks some. The data contain tens of thousands of clones, about nine tenths of them singletons. The sample taken for sequencing was peripheral blood. These receptor sequences come from a man between 70 and 80 years old with acute or convalescent COVID-19.

This chain joins TRBV6-5 and TRBJ2-7; 9 nucleotides match TRBD2. The V gene's germline CDR1 is MNHEY and CDR2 SVGAGI. The V and J ends lost 6 bases and 8 bases, in that order; junction bases with no gene match: 11. The CDR3 is 14 amino acids. This CDR3 reads CASRPLAGGLKQYF. CDR3 in DNA: TGTGCCAGCAGGCCTCTGGCGGGGGGGCTCAAGCAGTACTTC.

This chain joins TRBV7-2 and TRBJ2-7; 9 nucleotides match TRBD1. Germline CDR1 reads SGHTA; CDR2 reads FQGNSA. After removal of 5 bases from V and 2 bases from J, the junction contained 7 bases not matched to a gene. This CDR3 comprises 15 residues. In DNA form, the CDR3 reads TGTGCCAGCAGCCCACAGGGGACAGGGCCCTACGAGCAGTACTTC. It encodes CASSPQGTGPYEQYF. The whole variable domain, remainder taken from reference TRBV7-2 and TRBJ2-7, is GAGVSQSPSNKVTEKGKDVELRCDPISGHTALYWYRQSLGQGLEFLIYFQGNSAPDKSGLPSDRFSAERTGGSVSTLTIQRTQQEDSAVYLCASSPQGTGPYEQYFGPGTRLTVT.

The chain recombines TRBV27 with TRBJ2-3; TRBD1 might be the D (5 bases). The germline CDR1 and CDR2 sequences are MNHEY and SMNVEV (reference sequence). This CDR3 comprises 15 residues. Between the trimmed V and J ends, which lost 4 bases and 0 bases, there was a span of 11 bases. The CDR3 is CASSSPTVSTDTQYF. Here the CDR3 DNA reads TGTGCCAGCAGTTCCCCGACAGTCAGCACAGATACGCAGTATTTT.

V gene TRBV27 combines with J gene TRBJ1-6, with 7 bases that match TRBD1. Germline V gene lookup returns CDR1 MNHEY and CDR2 SMNVEV (reference sequence). V dropped 5 bases and J dropped 7; count of bases not matched to a gene: 11. This CDR3 has 16 residues. CDR3 nucleotide sequence: TGTGCCAGCAGTGCCCACAGGGGCGCGAACAATTCACCCCTCCACTTT. Its translation is CASSAHRGANNSPLHF.

There are a few counts of this clone. V is TRBV7-2 and J is TRBJ2-1, with a weak D call TRBD1 (5 bases). The V and J ends lost 1 base and 4 bases respectively, with 11 bases between them. The CDR3 extends over 15 amino acids. Germline V CDR1 and CDR2: SGHTA, FQGNSA. Here the CDR3 reads CASSLGQLQYNEQFF. CDR3 coding DNA: TGTGCCAGCAGCTTAGGACAGTTGCAATACAATGAGCAGTTCTTC.

The chain recombines TRBV5-4 with TRBJ2-2; 8 bases fit TRBD2. Looked up from germline, CDR1 is SGHNT and CDR2 is YYREEE (reference sequence). Trimming took 4 bases from V and 7 from J; bases not matched to a gene: 3. The CDR3 sequence is 13 residues long. The CDR3: CASSPREGGELFF. CDR3 nucleotides: TGTGCCAGCAGCCCCCGGGAGGGCGGGGAGCTGTTTTTT.

Only one count was recorded for this clone. V gene TRBV28 combines with J gene TRBJ2-7; 13 bases are shared with TRBD2. The CDR3 totals 15 residues. The V gene's germline CDR1 is MDHEN and CDR2 SYDVKM. V gave up 8 bases and J gave up 4 bases; unmatched junction bases: 8. Here the CDR3 reads CASGFRTSGSYEQYF. The CDR3, as DNA: TGTGCCAGCGGGTTTCGGACTAGCGGGAGTTACGAGCAGTACTTC.

The rearrangement joins TRBV18 to TRBJ2-3; TRBD1 is a possible D gene (5 bases). Between the trimmed V and J ends, which lost 3 bases and 0 bases, there was a span of 19 bases. The CDR3 extends over 18 amino acids. Germline V gene sequence: CDR1 KGHSH, CDR2 LQKENI. CDR3 residues: CASSPRQFNLDSTDTQYF. CDR3 sequence (DNA): TGTGCCAGCTCACCTCGACAGTTTAACCTGGATAGCACAGATACGCAGTATTTT.

Here the CDR3 DNA reads TGTGCCAGCAGGCCTTCGGGACTAGGAAGTTCACCCCTCCACTTT. This sequence encodes CASRPSGLGSSPLHF. The V and J genes are TRBV6-5 and TRBJ1-6, with D perhaps TRBD1 (5 bases). CDR1 and CDR2 from the germline V gene are MNHEY and SVGAGI. CDR3 length: 15 amino acids. Trimming removed 6 bases at V and 9 bases at J, with 18 bases between.

The V and J genes are TRBV11-2 and TRBJ1-2; TRBD1 is a possible D gene (6 bases). V was pared by 5 bases and J by 2 bases, with 9 bases between. This CDR3 contains 13 residues. The germline CDR1 and CDR2 sequences are SGHAT and FQNNGV. CDR3 in amino acids: CASSPTGNYGYTF. As DNA, the CDR3 is TGTGCCAGCAGCCCTACAGGGAACTATGGCTACACCTTC.

V gene TRBV12-3 or TRBV12-4 combines with J gene TRBJ2-7; possibly TRBD2 for D (6 bases). V was cut by 6 bases and J by 6 bases, with 15 bases left in between. This CDR3 spans 13 amino acids. CDR3 bases: TGTGCCAGCAGATACCGGGACTTAGGCGAGCAGTACTTC. This codes for CASRYRDLGEQYF.

The rearrangement links TRBV10-3 to TRBJ1-6, with 7 bases matching TRBD1. The trim removed 0 bases at V and 10 bases at J, leaving 6 bases unmatched. Germline values: CDR1 ENHRY, CDR2 SYGVKD. This CDR3 has 15 amino acids. CDR3 sequence reads: CAISESGQKTSPLHF. CDR3 nucleotides: TGTGCCATCAGTGAGTCGGGACAGAAGACGTCACCCCTCCACTTT.

The chain combines TRBV6-5 with TRBJ1-1, with D perhaps matching TRBD1 (6 bases). The V end was cut by 2 bases, the J end by 10 bases, with 23 bases between. Per germline, CDR1 MNHEY and CDR2 SVGAGI. The CDR3 extends over 16 amino acids. CDR3 protein: CASSYRGFVRFRGAFF. The CDR3 bases are TGTGCCAGCAGTTACAGGGGGTTTGTCAGATTCCGGGGAGCTTTCTTT.

This sequence joins TRBV24-1 and TRBJ2-1; tentatively, D is TRBD1 (6 bases). The V end was cut by 7 bases, the J end by 6 bases, with 9 bases between. The V gene's germline CDR1 is KGHDR and CDR2 SFDVKD. This CDR3 is 12 amino acids long. CDR3 sequence reads: CATRDRLNEQFF. CDR3 DNA: TGTGCCACCAGGGACAGACTCAATGAGCAGTTCTTC.

This rearrangement joins TRBV24-1 to TRBJ2-7; 7 nucleotides align to TRBD1. The germline V gene has CDR1 KGHDR and CDR2 SFDVKD. There are 15 residues in the CDR3. V trimming: 4 bases; J trimming: 2 bases; junction bases outside the gene matches: 7. The CDR3 DNA reads TGTGCCACCAGTGAACAGGGGCGGCCGCCCTACGAGCAGTACTTC. It translates to CATSEQGRPPYEQYF.

V gene TRBV28 combines with J gene TRBJ2-7; 13 positions agree with TRBD2. The CDR3 is 15 residues long. V shed 3 bases and J 4 bases; nucleotides not matched to a gene: 3. Germline-derived CDR1 and CDR2 are MDHEN and SYDVKM. The DNA of the CDR3 is TGTGCCAGCAGTTTTTGGACTAGCGGGAGTTACGAGCAGTACTTC. It specifies CASSFWTSGSYEQYF.

The rearrangement uses TRBV19 and TRBJ1-2; the match to TRBD1 covers 11 bases. The length of the CDR3 is 13 residues. The germline CDR1 and CDR2 sequences are LNHDA and SQIVND (reference sequence). The J segment lost 7 bases and the V segment lost 9 bases, leaving 7 bases of the junction unmatched. CDR3 coding DNA: TGTGCCAGCATGGGGACAGGGGGACTTGGCTACACCTTC. Amino acid sequence: CASMGTGGLGYTF.

The V gene is TRBV9, the J gene TRBJ1-5, with TRBD1 identical over 11 bases. The junction had 3 bases not matched to a gene; V was cut back by 3 bases and J by 7 bases. The germline CDR1 and CDR2 sequences are SGDLS and YYNGEE. The CDR3 extends over 14 amino acids. The CDR3 is CASSEGTGGQPQHF. CDR3 DNA: TGTGCCAGCAGCGAGGGGACAGGGGGGCAGCCCCAGCATTTT.

The V and J genes are TRBV6-1 and TRBJ2-7; 8 nucleotides match TRBD2. The germline gives CDR1 MNHNS, CDR2 SASEGT. V shed 6 bases and J 2 bases; nucleotides not matched to a gene: 6. The CDR3 extends over 14 amino acids. The CDR3: CASSYTSGPYEQYF. CDR3 sequence (DNA): TGTGCCAGCAGCTACACTAGCGGCCCCTACGAGCAGTACTTC.

Written as DNA, the CDR3 is TGTGCCAGCAGCGGGGGCAGGGGTGGCAATCAGCCCCAGCATTTT. This translates into CASSGGRGGNQPQHF. The V gene is TRBV14, the J gene TRBJ1-5; weak D call: TRBD1 (6 bases). This CDR3 region has 15 residues. CDR1 and CDR2 (germline): SGHDN, FVKESK. V lost 5 bases to trimming and J lost 2 bases, with 13 bases between them. Combining the CDR3 with reference TRBV14 and TRBJ1-5 gives the whole variable domain EAGVTQFPSHSVIEKGQTVTLRCDPISGHDNLYWYRRVMGKEIKFLLHFVKESKQDESGMPNNRFLAERTGGTYSTLKVQPAELEDSGVYFCASSGGRGGNQPQHFGDGTRLSIL.

The chain is built from TRBV9 and TRBJ1-6; D unresolved. CDR3 length equals 15 residues. CDR1 SGDLS and CDR2 YYNGEE come from the germline V gene. Trimming left V 0 bases short and J 7 bases short, with 11 bases between. CDR3 sequence reads: CASSVDPGMNSPLHF. The CDR3 coding sequence is TGTGCCAGCAGCGTAGATCCGGGGATGAATTCACCCCTCCACTTT.

The J gene is TRBJ2-7, the V gene TRBV27, with 8 bases aligning to TRBD1. The CDR3 covers 19 residues. The V and J ends lost 5 bases and 2 bases, in that order; junction bases with no gene match: 20. Germline V gene lookup returns CDR1 MNHEY and CDR2 SMNVEV (reference sequence). CDR3 sequence reads: CASSLRPGTGNFRTYEQYF. In nucleotides, the CDR3 is TGTGCCAGCAGTCTACGGCCCGGGACAGGAAACTTTAGAACCTACGAGCAGTACTTC.

The genes are TRBV5-5 and TRBJ1-2; D gene ambiguous. Germline values: CDR1 SGHKS, CDR2 YYEKEE (reference sequence). With 2 bases removed from V and 0 bases from J, the gap between germline ends came to 8 bases. The CDR3 sequence is 14 residues long. CDR3 residues: CASSLTETNYGYTF. The CDR3 coding sequence is TGTGCCAGCAGCTTAACAGAAACTAACTATGGCTACACCTTC.

The count of this clone is one. The V gene is TRBV6-1, the J gene TRBJ2-7; TRBD2 agrees at 15 bases. The CDR3 is 17 amino acids. The junction had 6 bases not matched to a gene; V was cut back by 2 bases and J by 4 bases. The V gene's germline CDR1 is MNHNS and CDR2 SASEGT. As DNA, the CDR3 is TGTGCCAGCAGTGAACCTGGACTAGCGGGGGGGCTGTACGAGCAGTACTTC. Amino acids: CASSEPGLAGGLYEQYF.

This clone came up once. The J gene is TRBJ2-7, the V gene TRBV4-1; TRBD2 is a possible D gene (6 bases). The CDR3 is 15 amino acids. Trimming shortened V by 8 bases and J by 5 bases, and 22 bases separated the two germline ends. Germline CDR1 is MGHRA and CDR2 is YSYEKL. Here the CDR3 reads CASSSRREGWDEQYF. Written as DNA, the CDR3 is TGCGCCAGCTCCTCTCGGCGGGAAGGATGGGACGAGCAGTACTTC.